Below, 20 T cell receptor beta chains from the same sample are listed, as sequenced in a study of shared clonotypes between healthy human individuals. The repertoire was sequenced with immunoSEQ multiplex PCR; TCRdb's copy has only in-frame clones and lacks some. Of some 1,600,000 clones in the sample, approximately 98% are singletons; the top ten hold approximately 0.45%. The sample comprised naive CD4+ T cells sorted from blood. Noted subset: CD45RA+ positively selected. These receptors originate from a young man in good health.

This clone came up once. The V call is TRBV7-2, the J call TRBJ2-3; 10 bases line up with TRBD1. The germline V gene has CDR1 SGHTA and CDR2 FQGNSA. CDR3 size: 14 residues. J gave up 4 bases and V 8 bases, and 6 bases lay outside the gene matches. CDR3 DNA sequence: TGTGCCAGCCCGGGACAGGGGTGGGCAGATACGCAGTATTTT. This translates into CASPGQGWADTQYF.

This clone occurred once. Within the sample, other DNA sequences also encode this same CDR3. This chain joins TRBV29-1 and TRBJ2-3; 8 nucleotides match TRBD2. V lost 7 bases, J lost 6 bases, and 0 bases stayed unmatched. In germline, CDR1 is SQVTM, CDR2 ANQGSEA. The CDR3 is 10 residues long. The DNA for the CDR3 is TGCAGCGCGGGGGGGGATACGCAGTATTTT. Its protein is CSAGGDTQYF.

The chain employs TRBV18 and TRBJ2-5; 9 bases fit TRBD1. The V segment lost 3 bases and the J segment 1 base; nucleotides outside the gene matches: 6. The CDR3 is 16 residues long. CDR1 is KGHSH, CDR2 LQKENI, per germline. CDR3 protein: CASSPRRDRVQETQYF. CDR3 coding DNA: TGTGCCAGCTCACCCCGCCGGGACAGGGTCCAAGAGACCCAGTACTTC.

The gene calls are TRBV18 and TRBJ1-5, with 7 positions matching TRBD1. The junction had 4 bases not matched to a gene; V was cut back by 4 bases and J by 4 bases. Germline V gene data show CDR1 as KGHSH and CDR2 as LQKENI. The CDR3 sequence is 14 residues long. The CDR3: CASSQGTDNQPQHF. The CDR3 bases are TGTGCCAGCTCACAAGGGACAGATAATCAGCCCCAGCATTTT.

The chain has TRBV18 and TRBJ2-5; no clear D gene. Trimming pared 0 bases from V and 6 bases from J, leaving 8 bases between. CDR3 length: 13 amino acids. CDR1 and CDR2 from the germline V gene are KGHSH and LQKENI. CDR3 nucleotides: TGTGCCAGCTCACCACCGGATTCAAAGACCCAGTACTTC. This gives the protein CASSPPDSKTQYF.

Notes on this clone: The sample contains more than one DNA sequence encoding this CDR3. This rearrangement joins TRBV7-2 to TRBJ1-2; D is ambiguous. V lost 0 bases, J lost 5 bases, and 4 bases lay in between. CDR1 and CDR2 (germline): SGHTA, FQGNSA. The CDR3 loop spans 12 amino acids. The CDR3 bases are TGTGCCAGCAGCTTAGCGGGTTATGGCTACACCTTC. Translated: CASSLAGYGYTF.

The V call is TRBV5-1, the J call TRBJ2-7; the D is unclear. Germline loops: CDR1 SGHRS, CDR2 YFSETQ. V lost 0 bases to trimming and J lost 6 bases, with 16 bases between them. The CDR3 runs to 15 residues. CDR3 loop: CASSLGTGPSLEQYF. The CDR3 nucleotides read TGCGCCAGCAGCTTGGGGACGGGCCCCAGTCTCGAGCAGTACTTC.

The V and J genes are TRBV28 and TRBJ2-3; TRBD2 is a possible D gene (5 bases). V dropped 3 bases and J dropped 3 bases, with 16 bases sitting between them. This CDR3 region has 16 residues. Germline V gene sequence: CDR1 MDHEN, CDR2 SYDVKM. CDR3 coding DNA: TGTGCCAGCAGTTTGGCGAGCGGTCGAGTGACAGATACGCAGTATTTT. It encodes CASSLASGRVTDTQYF.

This clone was picked up one time. The chain recombines TRBV30 with TRBJ1-1, with a tentative D call TRBD1 (5 bases). CDR3 length equals 11 residues. Germline-derived CDR1 and CDR2 are GTSNPN and SVGIG (reference sequence). V was trimmed by 4 bases and J by 5 bases, leaving 8 bases between them. DNA of the CDR3: TGTGCCTGGACGGGGCCAACTGAAGCTTTCTTT. Its protein product is CAWTGPTEAFF.

The V gene is TRBV15, the J gene TRBJ2-4, with no clear D. The CDR3 sequence is 14 residues long. Germline loops: CDR1 LNHNV, CDR2 YYDKDF (reference sequence). V was trimmed by 1 base and J by 5 bases, leaving 9 bases between them. CDR3 in DNA: TGTGCCACCAGCAGAGCCCCTCCCGAAAACATTCAGTACTTC. This sequence encodes CATSRAPPENIQYF.

This chain uses TRBV2 with TRBJ1-5; perhaps TRBD1 as D (5 bases). Trimming pared 11 bases from V and 4 bases from J, leaving 21 bases between. Germline-derived CDR1 and CDR2 are SNHLY and FYNNEI. The CDR3 contains 15 residues. Here the CDR3 reads CALGALGGRNQPQHF. The CDR3 DNA reads as TGTGCCCTAGGTGCGCTTGGGGGTCGAAATCAGCCCCAGCATTTT. The whole variable domain, filled in from reference TRBV2 and TRBJ1-5, reads EPEVTQTPSHQVTQMGQEVILRCVPISNHLYFYWYRQILGQKVEFLVSFYNNEISEKSEIFDDQFSVERPDGSNFTLKIRSTKLEDSAMYFCALGALGGRNQPQHFGDGTRLSIL.

This chain joins TRBV29-1 and TRBJ2-7; D perhaps matches TRBD2 (5 bases). The germline gives CDR1 SQVTM, CDR2 ANQGSEA. The V gene lost 7 bases and the J gene lost 0 bases, with 22 bases spanning the gap. The CDR3 consists of 16 residues. In DNA form, the CDR3 reads TGCAGCGCTGCCGTTAGGCTAGCCCGAAGCTCCTACGAGCAGTACTTC. Amino acid sequence: CSAAVRLARSSYEQYF.

This chain uses TRBV27 with TRBJ2-3; tentatively, D is TRBD1 (6 bases). Germline values: CDR1 MNHEY, CDR2 SMNVEV (reference sequence). This CDR3 is 15 amino acids long. V lost 2 bases to trimming and J lost 2 bases, with 11 bases between them. CDR3 sequence (DNA): TGTGCCAGCAGTTTACGACAGGAGAACACAGATACGCAGTATTTT. Amino acids: CASSLRQENTDTQYF.

CDR3 protein: CASSSSRGPYGYTF. In nucleotides, the CDR3 is TGTGCCAGCAGTTCGTCGAGGGGGCCCTATGGCTACACCTTC. The J gene is TRBJ1-2, the V gene TRBV28; TRBD1 agrees at 7 bases. The CDR3 has 14 residues. V shed 4 bases and J 4 bases; nucleotides not matched to a gene: 6. Germline CDR1 and CDR2: MDHEN and SYDVKM.

A note on this clone: Other DNA sequences within the sample encode an identical CDR3. This chain joins TRBV29-1 and TRBJ2-3; D is unresolved. This CDR3 region has 13 residues. The V and J ends lost 2 bases and 0 bases respectively, with 6 bases between them. CDR1 SQVTM and CDR2 ANQGSEA come from the germline V gene. CDR3 in amino acids: CSVETSSTDTQYF. The CDR3 coding sequence is TGCAGCGTTGAAACCTCTAGCACAGATACGCAGTATTTT.

The J gene is TRBJ1-4, the V gene TRBV28; D possibly corresponds to TRBD1 (5 bases). The CDR3 has 13 amino acids. Germline assignment: CDR1 MDHEN and CDR2 SYDVKM. Trimming removed 5 bases at V and 3 bases at J, with 7 bases between. The DNA for the CDR3 is TGTGCCAGCAGTCCAGGGTCTAATGAAAAACTGTTTTTT. Its protein is CASSPGSNEKLFF.

The J gene is TRBJ2-5, the V gene TRBV2, with 8 bases lining up with TRBD2. The CDR3 loop spans 14 amino acids. The trim removed 6 bases at V and 4 bases at J, leaving 7 bases unmatched. Per germline, CDR1 SNHLY and CDR2 FYNNEI. CDR3 protein: CASSSTSDLETQYF. The CDR3 nucleotides are TGTGCCAGCAGCTCGACTAGCGATTTAGAGACCCAGTACTTC.

The CDR3 spells CASSEYNGELFF. CDR3 in DNA: TGTGCCAGCAGTGAATATAACGGGGAGCTGTTTTTT. The chain is built from TRBV25-1 and TRBJ2-2; no firm D call. CDR3 length: 12 amino acids. Germline CDR1 and CDR2: MGHDK and SYGVNS. Trimming took 0 bases from V and 7 from J, leaving 3 bases between them. Drawing the rest from reference TRBV25-1 and TRBJ2-2, the complete variable domain is EADIYQTPRYLVIGTGKKITLECSQTMGHDKMYWYQQDPGMELHLIHYSYGVNSTEKGDLSSESTVSRIRTEHFPLTLESARPSHTSQYLCASSEYNGELFFGEGSRLTVL.

The chain recombines TRBV2 with TRBJ1-4, with D uncertain. CDR1 SNHLY and CDR2 FYNNEI come from the germline V gene. The CDR3 length is 14 residues. V lost 4 bases and J lost 5, with 11 bases in between. As DNA, the CDR3 is TGTGCCAGCAGTGTGGGCAGAAGGAATGAAAAACTGTTTTTT. Encoded protein: CASSVGRRNEKLFF.

A note on this clone: This CDR3 is also generated by other DNA sequences in the sample. The V and J genes are TRBV18 and TRBJ2-7; D gene ambiguous. V was cut by 3 bases and J by 3 bases, with 6 bases left in between. The length of the CDR3 is 12 residues. Germline CDR1 is KGHSH and CDR2 is LQKENI. The CDR3: CASSPSLYEQYF. The DNA of the CDR3 is TGTGCCAGCTCACCCTCCCTCTACGAGCAGTACTTC. Based on the CDR3 plus reference TRBV18 and TRBJ2-7, the full variable domain is NAGVMQNPRHLVRRRGQEARLRCSPMKGHSHVYWYRQLPEEGLKFMVYLQKENIIDESGMPKERFSAEFPKEGPSILRIQQVVRGDSAAYFCASSPSLYEQYFGPGTRLTVT.